Shown below are 10 T cell receptor beta chains from a single sample sequenced in a study of blood T cell repertoires in COVID-19. The table came from immunoSEQ multiplex PCR; TCRdb's copy has only in-frame clones and leaves some out. The sample includes about 190,000 clones, 85% to 90% seen only once; the top ten take about 0.59%. Sequencing was done on a sample of peripheral blood. These receptors originate from a man aged 45-60 years with acute or convalescent COVID-19.

This clone was detected only once. V gene TRBV11-2 combines with J gene TRBJ1-4, with 9 bases aligning to TRBD1. The germline V gene encodes CDR1 SGHAT and CDR2 FQNNGV. V was clipped by 5 bases and J by 8 bases; unmatched bases: 15. The CDR3 is made up of 17 amino acids. The CDR3 region has the DNA TGTGCCAGCAGCCCTAGGAGGGGGGGGACAGGGAACGAAAAACTGTTTTTT. Translating gives CASSPRRGGTGNEKLFF. Based on the CDR3 plus reference TRBV11-2 and TRBJ1-4, the full variable domain is EAGVAQSPRYKIIEKRQSVAFWCNPISGHATLYWYQQILGQGPKLLIQFQNNGVVDDSQLPKDRFSAERLKGVDSTLKIQPAKLEDSAVYLCASSPRRGGTGNEKLFFGSGTQLSVL.

The CDR3 loop is CACRLGRGQETQYF. CDR3 DNA sequence: TGTGCCTGCCGCCTGGGGCGGGGGCAAGAGACCCAGTACTTC. The chain combines TRBV11-2 with TRBJ2-5, with 7 bases lining up with TRBD2. With V trimmed by 11 bases and J by 2 bases, 11 bases remained unmatched. CDR1 is SGHAT, CDR2 FQNNGV, per germline. The CDR3 covers 14 residues.

J is TRBJ2-5 and V is TRBV30; D gene unclear. The CDR3 extends over 15 amino acids. Germline values: CDR1 GTSNPN, CDR2 SVGIG (reference sequence). V was clipped by 1 base and J by 5 bases, with 17 bases between them. The CDR3 coding sequence is TGTGCCTGGAGTGCCTTAAACTCCGGGTACGAGACCCAGTACTTC. It specifies CAWSALNSGYETQYF.

This chain connects TRBV28 to TRBJ2-7; 7 nucleotides match TRBD2. There are 15 residues in the CDR3. CDR1 is MDHEN and CDR2 is SYDVKM in the germline V gene. The trim removed 3 bases at V and 2 bases at J, leaving 7 bases unmatched. CDR3 protein: CASSLGGGSTYEQYF. CDR3 DNA sequence: TGTGCCAGCAGTTTGGGTGGCGGGAGCACCTACGAGCAGTACTTC.

This clone was recorded once. The chain links TRBV4-3 to TRBJ2-3, with 7 bases matching TRBD2. The V segment lost 0 bases and the J segment 5 bases; nucleotides outside the gene matches: 11. Germline V gene lookup returns CDR1 LGHNA and CDR2 YSLEER. There are 17 residues in the CDR3. DNA of the CDR3: TGCGCCAGCAGCCAAGATTTTTACGGGGGGAGGGGAGATACGCAGTATTTT. It translates to CASSQDFYGGRGDTQYF.

This chain uses TRBV5-1 with TRBJ2-1; 12 bases line up with TRBD2. The trim removed 3 bases at V and 4 bases at J, leaving 2 bases unmatched. Per germline, CDR1 SGHRS and CDR2 YFSETQ. The CDR3 is 15 amino acids. CDR3 nucleotide sequence: TGCGCCAGCAGCTCCGGACTAGCGGGGTACAATGAGCAGTTCTTC. Amino acid sequence: CASSSGLAGYNEQFF.

The gene calls are TRBV7-9 and TRBJ2-1, with D perhaps matching TRBD2 (5 bases). V gave up 2 bases and J gave up 0 bases, with 20 bases separating them. The V gene's germline CDR1 is SEHNR and CDR2 FQNEAQ (reference sequence). The CDR3 is 19 residues long. The CDR3 DNA reads TGTGCCAGCAGCTTATCGAGGCCAATCGACGAGGGCTCCTACAATGAGCAGTTCTTC. Protein sequence: CASSLSRPIDEGSYNEQFF.

This clone was recorded once. The V gene is TRBV28, the J gene TRBJ1-1; 8 nucleotides match TRBD1. Germline assignment: CDR1 MDHEN and CDR2 SYDVKM. This CDR3 has 15 residues. V trimming: 6 bases; J trimming: 1 base; junction bases outside the gene matches: 7. The CDR3 reads CASRELGTGNTEAFF. For the CDR3, the DNA is TGTGCCAGCAGGGAGCTAGGGACAGGGAACACTGAAGCTTTCTTT.

This sequence joins TRBV15 and TRBJ2-2; no firm D call. The V gene lost 4 bases and the J gene lost 5 bases, with 8 bases spanning the gap. The germline CDR1 and CDR2 sequences are LNHNV and YYDKDF (reference sequence). The CDR3 loop spans 13 amino acids. The CDR3, as DNA: TGTGCCACCAGCATAACAGAGACCGGGGAGCTGTTTTTT. Protein product: CATSITETGELFF. Looking up the rest from reference TRBV15 and TRBJ2-2 gives the full variable domain: DAMVIQNPRYQVTQFGKPVTLSCSQTLNHNVMYWYQQKSSQAPKLLFHYYDKDFNNEADTPDNFQSRRPNTSFCFLDIRSPGLGDTAMYLCATSITETGELFFGEGSRLTVL.

The J gene is TRBJ1-5, the V gene TRBV10-3; D is ambiguous. Trimming left V 5 bases short and J 7 bases short, with 9 bases between. The CDR3 is made up of 12 amino acids. Looked up from germline, CDR1 is ENHRY and CDR2 is SYGVKD. DNA for the CDR3: TGTGCCATCAGTCAAGCCGCCCAGCCCCAGCATTTT. Its translation: CAISQAAQPQHF.